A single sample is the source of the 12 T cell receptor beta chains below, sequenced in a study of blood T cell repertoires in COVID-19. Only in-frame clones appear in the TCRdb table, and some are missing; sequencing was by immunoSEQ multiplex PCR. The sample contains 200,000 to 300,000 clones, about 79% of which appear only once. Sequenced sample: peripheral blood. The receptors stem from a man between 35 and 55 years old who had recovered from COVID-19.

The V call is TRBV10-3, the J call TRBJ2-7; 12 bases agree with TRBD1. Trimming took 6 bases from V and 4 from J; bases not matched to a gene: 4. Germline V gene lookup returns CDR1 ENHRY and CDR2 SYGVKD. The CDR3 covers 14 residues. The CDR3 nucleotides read TGTGCCATCAGGCGGGACAGGGGGCTATACGAGCAGTACTTC. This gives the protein CAIRRDRGLYEQYF.

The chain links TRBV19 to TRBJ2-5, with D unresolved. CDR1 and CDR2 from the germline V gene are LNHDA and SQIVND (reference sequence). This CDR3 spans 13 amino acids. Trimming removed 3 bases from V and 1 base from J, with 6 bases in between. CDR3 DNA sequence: TGTGCCAGTAGTATTGCCAGCCAAGAGACCCAGTACTTC. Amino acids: CASSIASQETQYF.

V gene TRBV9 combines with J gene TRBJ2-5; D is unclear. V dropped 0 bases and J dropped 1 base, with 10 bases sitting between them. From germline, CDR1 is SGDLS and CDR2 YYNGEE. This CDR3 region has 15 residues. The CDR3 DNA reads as TGTGCCAGCAGCGTAGGGGCGAGTTTCCAAGAGACCCAGTACTTC. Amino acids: CASSVGASFQETQYF. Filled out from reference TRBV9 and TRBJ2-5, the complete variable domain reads DSGVTQTPKHLITATGQRVTLRCSPRSGDLSVYWYQQSLDQGLQFLIQYYNGEERAKGNILERFSAQQFPDLHSELNLSSLELGDSALYFCASSVGASFQETQYFGPGTRLLVL.

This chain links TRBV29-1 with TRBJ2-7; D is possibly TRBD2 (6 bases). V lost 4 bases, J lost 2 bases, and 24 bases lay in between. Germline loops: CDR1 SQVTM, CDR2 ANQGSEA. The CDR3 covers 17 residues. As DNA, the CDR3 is TGCAGCGTTGCCTATCCCCGGAGGGGCGTTATAACCTACGAGCAGTACTTC. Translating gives CSVAYPRRGVITYEQYF.

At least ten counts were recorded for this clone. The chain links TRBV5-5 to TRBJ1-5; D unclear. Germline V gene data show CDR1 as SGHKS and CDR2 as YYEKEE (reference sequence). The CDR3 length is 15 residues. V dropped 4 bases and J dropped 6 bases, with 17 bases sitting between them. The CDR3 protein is CASSPEGALSQPQHF. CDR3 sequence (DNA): TGTGCCAGCAGCCCGGAAGGAGCATTGAGTCAGCCCCAGCATTTT.

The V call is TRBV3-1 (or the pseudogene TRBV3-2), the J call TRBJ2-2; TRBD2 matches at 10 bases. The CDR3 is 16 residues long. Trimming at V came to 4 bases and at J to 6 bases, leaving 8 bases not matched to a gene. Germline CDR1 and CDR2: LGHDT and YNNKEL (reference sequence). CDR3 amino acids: CASSPPSSGGPGELFF. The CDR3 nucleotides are TGTGCCAGCAGCCCCCCGTCTAGCGGGGGTCCCGGGGAGCTGTTTTTT.

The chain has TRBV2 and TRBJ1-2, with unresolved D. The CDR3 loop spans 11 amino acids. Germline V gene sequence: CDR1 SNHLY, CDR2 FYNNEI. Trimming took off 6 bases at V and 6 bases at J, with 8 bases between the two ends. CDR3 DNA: TGTGCCAGCAGGATCGGGGATGGCTACACCTTC. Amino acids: CASRIGDGYTF.

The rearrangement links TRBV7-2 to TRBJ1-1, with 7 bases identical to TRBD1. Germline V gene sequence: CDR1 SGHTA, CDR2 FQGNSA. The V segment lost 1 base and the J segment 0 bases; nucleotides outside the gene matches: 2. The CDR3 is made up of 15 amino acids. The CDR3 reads CASSLGRGLNTEAFF. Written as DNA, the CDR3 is TGTGCCAGCAGCTTAGGCAGGGGGTTGAACACTGAAGCTTTCTTT.

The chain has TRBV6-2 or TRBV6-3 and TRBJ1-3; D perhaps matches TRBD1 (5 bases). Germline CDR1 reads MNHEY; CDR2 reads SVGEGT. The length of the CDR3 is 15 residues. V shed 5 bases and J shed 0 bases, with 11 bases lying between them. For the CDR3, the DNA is TGTGCCAGCAGTGACAGAAGGAGCTCTGGAAACACCATATATTTT. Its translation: CASSDRRSSGNTIYF.

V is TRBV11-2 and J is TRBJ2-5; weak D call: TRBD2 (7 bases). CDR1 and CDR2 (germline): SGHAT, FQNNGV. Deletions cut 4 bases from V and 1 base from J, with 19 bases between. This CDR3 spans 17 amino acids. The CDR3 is CASSYRPGGLSQETQYF. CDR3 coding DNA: TGTGCCAGCAGCTATAGACCGGGGGGCCTCTCCCAAGAGACCCAGTACTTC.

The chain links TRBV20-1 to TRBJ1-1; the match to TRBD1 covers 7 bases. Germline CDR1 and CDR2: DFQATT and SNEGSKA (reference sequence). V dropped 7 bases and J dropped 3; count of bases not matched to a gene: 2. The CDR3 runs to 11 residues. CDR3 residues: CSVGTDTEAFF. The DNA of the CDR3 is TGCAGTGTCGGGACAGACACTGAAGCTTTCTTT.

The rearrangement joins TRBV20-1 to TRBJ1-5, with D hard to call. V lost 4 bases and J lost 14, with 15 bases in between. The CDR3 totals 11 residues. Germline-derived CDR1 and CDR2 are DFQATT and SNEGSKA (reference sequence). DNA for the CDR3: TGCAGTGCTACCCCCGGGGAAAGGGAGCATTTT. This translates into CSATPGEREHF.